The next 17 T cell receptor beta chains were all read from a single sample in a study of beta chain features in type 1 diabetes. Isolated RNA was reverse transcribed in full, so expressed TCRB transcripts were sequenced. Libraries were prepared by immunoSEQ multiplex PCR; TCRdb keeps only in-frame clonotypes and omits some of them. The sample shows around 400,000 clones, about 12% of them seen only once. Source material: naive CD4+ T cells from blood. These receptors were taken from a man in his late teens or twenties in good health.

The chain is built from TRBV7-9 and TRBJ1-5, with D possibly being TRBD1 (5 bases). The CDR3 contains 13 residues. CDR1 is SEHNR, CDR2 FQNEAQ, per germline (reference sequence). The V end was cut by 5 bases, the J end by 9 bases, with 14 bases between. CDR3 in amino acids: CASSQDTVWPQHF. The DNA for the CDR3 is TGTGCCAGCAGCCAGGACACGGTTTGGCCCCAGCATTTT.

This clone was seen a few times. V is TRBV7-2 and J is TRBJ2-7; 7 nucleotides align to TRBD2. The CDR3 extends over 12 amino acids. With 4 bases clipped from V and 7 bases from J, the junction kept 4 bases outside the gene matches. The germline CDR1 and CDR2 sequences are SGHTA and FQGNSA. The DNA for the CDR3 is TGTGCCAGCAGCTCACCACTAGCGGAGCAGTACTTC. Protein product: CASSSPLAEQYF.

The chain carries TRBV28 and TRBJ1-2, with 12 bases fitting TRBD1. The CDR3 extends over 16 amino acids. The trim removed 7 bases at V and 5 bases at J, leaving 11 bases unmatched. CDR1 MDHEN and CDR2 SYDVKM come from the germline V gene. This CDR3 is CASTLGGQGAQYGYTF. In DNA, the CDR3 is TGTGCCAGCACCCTGGGGGGACAGGGGGCGCAGTATGGCTACACCTTC.

The chain links TRBV30 to TRBJ2-2; D unresolved. V was pared by 8 bases and J by 2 bases, with 12 bases between. The CDR3 sequence is 13 residues long. Germline V gene data show CDR1 as GTSNPN and CDR2 as SVGIG (reference sequence). The CDR3 DNA follows: TGTGCCGGTACCGGGTCCAACACCGGGGAGCTGTTTTTT. It is translated as CAGTGSNTGELFF.

The J gene is TRBJ1-6, the V gene TRBV10-3; TRBD1 might be the D (6 bases). Trimming took 2 bases from V and 8 from J, leaving 10 bases between them. The length of the CDR3 is 14 residues. CDR1 is ENHRY, CDR2 SYGVKD, per germline. DNA for the CDR3: TGTGCCATCAGTGAGCAGGGGAGTGATTCACCCCTCCACTTT. Translated, it gives CAISEQGSDSPLHF.

The gene calls are TRBV7-2 and TRBJ2-5; no clear D. CDR3 length equals 17 residues. V lost 5 bases to trimming and J lost 1 base, with 20 bases between them. From germline, CDR1 is SGHTA and CDR2 FQGNSA. CDR3 in amino acids: CASSDTRGGRSQETQYF. CDR3 DNA sequence: TGTGCCAGCAGCGATACCCGCGGCGGAAGGTCCCAAGAGACCCAGTACTTC.

The chain links TRBV7-2 to TRBJ1-2; no clear D gene. This CDR3 has 13 residues. The V gene's germline CDR1 is SGHTA and CDR2 FQGNSA. Trimming stripped 8 bases from V and 7 bases from J, with 17 bases between. CDR3 sequence: CASSTRERGGYTF. DNA for the CDR3: TGTGCCAGCTCCACTAGGGAGCGGGGTGGCTACACCTTC.

The chain links TRBV11-2 to TRBJ2-7; 10 bases are a match to TRBD1. V lost 7 bases, J lost 4 bases, and 19 bases stayed unmatched. In germline, CDR1 is SGHAT, CDR2 FQNNGV. This CDR3 comprises 18 residues. Here the CDR3 reads CASTPGTGVEVANYEQYF. DNA for the CDR3: TGTGCCAGCACCCCCGGGACAGGGGTCGAGGTAGCTAATTACGAGCAGTACTTC.

About this clone: Other DNA sequences within the sample encode an identical CDR3. The chain links TRBV6-5 to TRBJ1-2, with a weak D call TRBD1 (6 bases). The CDR3 sequence is 15 residues long. In germline, CDR1 is MNHEY, CDR2 SVGAGI. V lost 0 bases to trimming and J lost 2 bases, with 10 bases between them. CDR3 sequence: CASSYSGQGNYGYTF. CDR3 DNA: TGTGCCAGCAGTTACTCGGGCCAGGGGAACTATGGCTACACCTTC.

The chain employs TRBV28 and TRBJ1-1; D is undetermined. Trimming removed 7 bases at V and 13 bases at J, with 16 bases between. This CDR3 is built from 11 residues. Looked up from germline, CDR1 is MDHEN and CDR2 is SYDVKM. The chain's CDR3 is CASTPGYSYFF. The CDR3, as DNA: TGTGCCAGCACACCGGGATATTCGTATTTCTTT.

This rearrangement joins TRBV10-3 to TRBJ2-7; 10 nucleotides align to TRBD1. V lost 9 bases to trimming and J lost 6 bases; unmatched junction nucleotides: 17. Germline V CDR1 and CDR2: ENHRY, SYGVKD. This CDR3 is built from 16 residues. In DNA, the CDR3 is TGTGCCATTTGGTCGGGACAGGGGCTCTCACGGATCGAGCAGTACTTC. Translated, it gives CAIWSGQGLSRIEQYF.

This clone was detected a few times. V and J are TRBV25-1 and TRBJ1-4; no clear D. The CDR3 has 15 residues. Trimming took 7 bases from V and 0 from J, leaving 12 bases between them. Germline V lookup: CDR1 MGHDK, CDR2 SYGVNS. Written as DNA, the CDR3 is TGTGCCAGCACGACGGGTGTTTCAACTAATGAAAAACTGTTTTTT. Its protein is CASTTGVSTNEKLFF.

The chain carries TRBV9 and TRBJ1-2, with D possibly being TRBD1 (6 bases). The CDR3 is 14 amino acids. Germline CDR1 SGDLS, CDR2 YYNGEE. Trimming removed 4 bases at V and 5 bases at J, with 15 bases between. The CDR3 DNA reads TGTGCCAGCAGCAGGGAGAGAACAGGGTATGGCTACACCTTC. Residues: CASSRERTGYGYTF.

The rearrangement uses TRBV11-1 and TRBJ1-1; D unclear. This CDR3 comprises 12 residues. CDR1 and CDR2 (germline): SGHAT, FQDESV (reference sequence). V shed 7 bases and J shed 5 bases, with 11 bases lying between them. CDR3 sequence reads: CASTSRGTEAFF. The CDR3 DNA is TGTGCCAGCACCTCCCGCGGGACTGAAGCTTTCTTT.

The sample holds a few counts of this clone. The chain joins TRBV27 to TRBJ2-7, with D uncertain. This CDR3 region has 14 residues. The V gene's germline CDR1 is MNHEY and CDR2 SMNVEV (reference sequence). V was pared by 3 bases and J by 3 bases, with 12 bases between. CDR3 nucleotides: TGTGCCAGCAGTTTCCGCAGCGATGGCTACGAGCAGTACTTC. It is translated as CASSFRSDGYEQYF.

This clone was recorded a few times. The V and J genes are TRBV5-6 and TRBJ2-1, with 9 nucleotides matching TRBD2. Losses at the gene ends were 3 bases for V and 16 bases for J; bases not matched to a gene: 17. Looked up from germline, CDR1 is SGHDT and CDR2 is YYEEEE. CDR3 length: 15 residues. CDR3 protein: CASSSGTSLYEECFF. CDR3 DNA sequence: TGTGCCAGCAGCTCAGGGACTAGCCTGTACGAAGAATGCTTCTTC.

This clone was counted only a few times. The J gene is TRBJ1-1, the V gene TRBV29-1, with D maybe TRBD1 (5 bases). Trimming removed 3 bases from V and 6 bases from J, with 14 bases in between. CDR3 size: 13 residues. CDR1 SQVTM and CDR2 ANQGSEA come from the germline V gene. The CDR3 DNA is TGCAGCGTTGAGCCCAGGGTTTCGGCTGAAGCTTTCTTT. Its translation: CSVEPRVSAEAFF. Filled out from reference TRBV29-1 and TRBJ1-1, the complete variable domain reads SAVISQKPSRDICQRGTSLTIQCQVDSQVTMMFWYRQQPGQSLTLIATANQGSEATYESGFVIDKFPISRPNLTFSTLTVSNMSPEDSSIYLCSVEPRVSAEAFFGQGTRLTVV.